This T cell receptor (beta chain) was captured in a study of HIV-infected patients and healthy controls. Via MiXCR, TCRdb re-called the 5' RACE reads, giving one row per CDR3 protein. The sample carries roughly 20,000 distinct CDR3 sequences, approximately 16% recorded once. The length of the CDR3 is 13 residues. Germline V CDR1 and CDR2: SGHNT, YYREEE (reference sequence). V was cut by 4 bases and J by 4 bases, with 12 bases left in between. The receptor was derived from a human donor in good health. What was sequenced was CD8+ T cells from blood. This chain connects TRBV5-4 to TRBJ2-7, with D perhaps matching TRBD2 (7 bases). CDR3 region: CASSRGGGYEQYF. For the CDR3, the DNA is TGTGCCAGCAGCAGGGGGGGCGGGTACGAGCAGTACTTC.